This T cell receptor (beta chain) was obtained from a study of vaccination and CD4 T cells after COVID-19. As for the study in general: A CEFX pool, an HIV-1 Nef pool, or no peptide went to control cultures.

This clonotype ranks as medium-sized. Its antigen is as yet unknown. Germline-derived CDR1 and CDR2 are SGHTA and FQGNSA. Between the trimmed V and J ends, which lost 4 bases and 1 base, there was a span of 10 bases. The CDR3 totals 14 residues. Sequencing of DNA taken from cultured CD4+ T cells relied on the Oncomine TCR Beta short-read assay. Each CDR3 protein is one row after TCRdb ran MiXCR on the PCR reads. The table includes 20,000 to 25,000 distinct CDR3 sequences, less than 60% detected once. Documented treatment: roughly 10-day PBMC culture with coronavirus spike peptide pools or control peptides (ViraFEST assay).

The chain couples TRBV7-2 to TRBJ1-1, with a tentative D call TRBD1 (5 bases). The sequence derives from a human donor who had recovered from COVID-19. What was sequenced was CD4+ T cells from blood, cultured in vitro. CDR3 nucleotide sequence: TGTGCCAGCAGCTCGCAACAGGCGAACACTGAAGCTTTCTTT. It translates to CASSSQQANTEAFF.